One and the same sample provided the 23 T cell receptor beta chains below, sequenced in a study of early T cells in non-severe SARS-CoV-2 infection. TCRdb reprocessed the 5' RACE reads via MiXCR and lists one record per CDR3 protein. The sample comprises roughly 23,000 distinct CDR3 sequences, 3.6% of which are singletons, and roughly 5.4% rests with the top ten. Sequences were obtained from whole blood. The receptors were gathered from an adult who was a healthcare worker with PCR-confirmed SARS-CoV-2 infection or an uninfected control (not recorded which).

This clonotype was seen ten or more times. CDR3 residues: CASSLRGGTSTDTQYF. The DNA for the CDR3 is TGTGCCAGCAGCTTACGGGGGGGAACTAGCACAGATACGCAGTATTTT. The chain employs TRBV7-2 and TRBJ2-3; 8 nucleotides match TRBD2. Germline V CDR1 and CDR2: SGHTA, FQGNSA. Trimming cost V 2 bases and J 0 bases; bases outside gene matches: 4. This CDR3 is built from 16 residues.

The sample holds many counts of this clonotype. The chain has TRBV6-5 and TRBJ2-7, with 8 bases matching TRBD2. V trimming: 6 bases; J trimming: 3 bases; junction bases outside the gene matches: 10. Germline CDR1 is MNHEY and CDR2 is SVGAGI. This CDR3 contains 15 residues. CDR3 region: CASSRSRSGSYEQYF. DNA for the CDR3: TGTGCCAGCAGCCGCAGTCGCAGCGGGAGCTACGAGCAGTACTTC.

By its share, this clonotype is medium-sized. Written as DNA, the CDR3 is TGTGCCAGCAGACGGGACTCCCGTAGCACAGATACGCAGTATTTT. The encoded protein is CASRRDSRSTDTQYF. This chain links TRBV12-3 or TRBV12-4 with TRBJ2-3; D is possibly TRBD2 (6 bases). The germline V and J ends were trimmed by 6 bases and 0 bases, with 13 bases remaining between them. The CDR3 loop spans 15 amino acids.

There are many counts of this clonotype. This chain joins TRBV7-2 and TRBJ1-1; TRBD1 matches at 7 bases. Germline trimming cut 5 bases from V and 7 bases from J; bases unmatched to any gene: 10. The CDR3 consists of 14 residues. Germline V CDR1 and CDR2: SGHTA, FQGNSA. Here the CDR3 reads CASSPRQGLFEAFF. The DNA for the CDR3 is TGTGCCAGCAGCCCAAGACAGGGATTATTTGAAGCTTTCTTT.

This clonotype ranks as medium-sized (0.01 to 0.1%). V is TRBV27 and J is TRBJ2-7; maybe TRBD2 (5 bases). From germline, CDR1 is MNHEY and CDR2 SMNVEV (reference sequence). This CDR3 is built from 13 residues. V lost 3 bases and J 6 bases, leaving 12 bases between the germline ends. CDR3 loop: CASSLGSSGEQYF. The CDR3 coding sequence is TGTGCCAGCAGTTTGGGGAGCTCGGGCGAGCAGTACTTC.

This clonotype was seen ten or more times. The rearrangement uses TRBV3-1 and TRBJ2-5, with D possibly being TRBD1 or TRBD2 (5 bases each). V was shortened by 0 bases and J by 7 bases, with 12 bases between the two germline ends. The germline CDR1 and CDR2 sequences are LGHDT and YNNKEL (reference sequence). This CDR3 has 14 amino acids. CDR3 region: CASSQDYGAGTQYF. The CDR3, as DNA: TGTGCCAGCAGCCAAGACTACGGGGCAGGGACCCAGTACTTC.

Many counts were recorded for this clonotype. V is TRBV19 and J is TRBJ1-5, with D unresolved. In germline, CDR1 is LNHDA, CDR2 SQIVND (reference sequence). CDR3 size: 16 residues. The ends were cut back, 5 bases at V and 3 bases at J, with 17 bases in the middle. The CDR3 DNA sequence: TGTGCCAGTAGTCCTGGGTACCGCAGTATCAATCAGCCCCAGCATTTT. This sequence encodes CASSPGYRSINQPQHF.

This clonotype was picked up a small number of times. The chain carries TRBV7-6 and TRBJ2-3, with unresolved D. V lost 5 bases to trimming and J lost 11 bases, with 20 bases between them. The germline V gene has CDR1 SGHVS and CDR2 FNYEAQ. The CDR3 loop spans 14 amino acids. The chain's CDR3 is CASSLELPPMGQYF. CDR3 in DNA: TGTGCCAGCAGCCTCGAGCTCCCTCCCATGGGGCAGTATTTT.

The rearrangement links TRBV24-1 to TRBJ2-7; D gene ambiguous. This CDR3 region has 13 residues. CDR1 is KGHDR, CDR2 SFDVKD, per germline. V lost 6 bases to trimming and J lost 6 bases, with 14 bases between them. The CDR3 protein is CATSSSEPGEQYF. The DNA of the CDR3 is TGTGCCACCAGTTCGTCTGAGCCGGGCGAGCAGTACTTC.

By frequency in the sample, this clonotype is medium-sized (0.01 to 0.1%). The chain recombines TRBV19 with TRBJ2-4, with D perhaps TRBD1 (6 bases). V gave up 1 base and J gave up 8 bases, with 12 bases separating them. The CDR3 length is 14 residues. Germline CDR1 and CDR2: LNHDA and SQIVND (reference sequence). CDR3 coding DNA: TGTGCCAGTAGTATAGCTGGACAGTTTTACATTCAGTACTTC. Translating gives CASSIAGQFYIQYF.

This clonotype occurred many times. The chain is built from TRBV9 and TRBJ2-7; D gene ambiguous. V shed 3 bases and J shed 1 base, with 11 bases lying between them. CDR3 length: 14 amino acids. Germline CDR1 is SGDLS and CDR2 is YYNGEE. The CDR3 sequence: CASSATVGSYEQYF. CDR3 in DNA: TGTGCCAGCAGCGCAACGGTGGGTTCCTACGAGCAGTACTTC.

This clonotype was recorded at least ten times. The J gene is TRBJ1-2, the V gene TRBV28; 8 nucleotides line up with TRBD1. This CDR3 region has 12 residues. The V segment lost 9 bases and the J segment 8 bases; nucleotides outside the gene matches: 8. The germline CDR1 and CDR2 sequences are MDHEN and SYDVKM. CDR3 DNA: TGTGCCAGTCGACAGGGGTACTTGGGCTACACCTTC. It is translated as CASRQGYLGYTF.

At least ten counts were recorded for this clonotype. The rearrangement joins TRBV4-3 to TRBJ1-1; the match to TRBD1 covers 8 bases. The length of the CDR3 is 14 residues. Trimming cost V 1 base and J 7 bases; bases outside gene matches: 5. CDR1 is LGHNA and CDR2 is YSLEER in the germline V gene. Here the CDR3 reads CASSQAAGGVEAFF. CDR3 in DNA: TGCGCCAGCAGCCAAGCCGCAGGGGGCGTTGAAGCTTTCTTT.

This clonotype has a count of ten or more. This rearrangement joins TRBV30 to TRBJ2-1; D remains ambiguous. CDR3 length: 10 amino acids. With 5 bases removed from V and 10 bases from J, the gap between germline ends came to 9 bases. Per germline, CDR1 GTSNPN and CDR2 SVGIG (reference sequence). CDR3 sequence reads: CAWGRREQFF. As DNA, the CDR3 is TGTGCCTGGGGAAGAAGGGAGCAGTTCTTC.

This clonotype occurred many times. The rearrangement joins TRBV7-9 to TRBJ1-1, with D perhaps matching TRBD1 (6 bases). The CDR3 is 14 residues long. The V and J ends lost 3 bases and 3 bases respectively, with 11 bases between them. Germline loops: CDR1 SEHNR, CDR2 FQNEAQ (reference sequence). The CDR3: CASSFGGRDTEAFF. The CDR3 DNA reads TGTGCCAGCAGCTTTGGGGGGCGCGACACTGAAGCTTTCTTT. The whole variable domain, remainder taken from reference TRBV7-9 and TRBJ1-1, is DTGVSQNPRHKITKRGQNVTFRCDPISEHNRLYWYRQTLGQGPEFLTYFQNEAQLEKSRLLSDRFSAERPKGSFSTLEIQRTEQGDSAMYLCASSFGGRDTEAFFGQGTRLTVV.

This clonotype was observed many times. This chain links TRBV27 with TRBJ2-1, with D perhaps matching TRBD1 (6 bases). CDR3 length: 15 amino acids. The V end was cut by 0 bases, the J end by 8 bases, with 14 bases between. Germline lookup yields CDR1 MNHEY and CDR2 SMNVEV (reference sequence). The CDR3 reads CASSLSTGHFDEQFF. CDR3 in DNA: TGTGCCAGCAGTTTATCGACGGGACATTTCGATGAGCAGTTCTTC.

Many counts were recorded for this clonotype. The chain has TRBV7-9 and TRBJ2-2; no clear D. Per germline, CDR1 SEHNR and CDR2 FQNEAQ (reference sequence). The CDR3 loop spans 13 amino acids. V was clipped by 8 bases and J by 3 bases, with 10 bases between them. The CDR3 coding sequence is TGTGCCAGCCATGGCGGATACACCGGGGAGCTGTTTTTT. Translating gives CASHGGYTGELFF.

This clonotype was found many times. V gene TRBV7-2 combines with J gene TRBJ1-5; D gene unclear. The CDR3 consists of 11 residues. The germline CDR1 and CDR2 sequences are SGHTA and FQGNSA. Trimming pared 8 bases from V and 8 bases from J, leaving 10 bases between. CDR3 region: CASGGSEPQHF. CDR3 DNA: TGTGCCAGCGGAGGGTCCGAGCCCCAGCATTTT. Together with reference TRBV7-2 and TRBJ1-5, the CDR3 gives the full variable domain: GAGVSQSPSNKVTEKGKDVELRCDPISGHTALYWYRQSLGQGLEFLIYFQGNSAPDKSGLPSDRFSAERTGGSVSTLTIQRTQQEDSAVYLCASGGSEPQHFGDGTRLSIL.

This clonotype was seen repeatedly, ten times or more. The V and J genes are TRBV7-2 and TRBJ2-5; D perhaps matches TRBD2 (5 bases). The V end was cut by 5 bases, the J end by 10 bases, with 17 bases between. The CDR3 has 13 amino acids. Germline V gives CDR1 SGHTA, CDR2 FQGNSA. CDR3 in amino acids: CASSVPPSSGQYF. In nucleotides, the CDR3 is TGTGCCAGCAGCGTACCTCCCTCGAGCGGCCAGTACTTC. Combining the CDR3 with reference TRBV7-2 and TRBJ2-5 gives the whole variable domain GAGVSQSPSNKVTEKGKDVELRCDPISGHTALYWYRQSLGQGLEFLIYFQGNSAPDKSGLPSDRFSAERTGGSVSTLTIQRTQQEDSAVYLCASSVPPSSGQYFGPGTRLLVL.

At least ten counts were recorded for this clonotype. This sequence joins TRBV27 and TRBJ1-5, with a tentative D call TRBD1 (6 bases). The CDR3 runs 15 residues. Trimming took 0 bases from V and 7 from J, leaving 13 bases between them. Germline V gene data show CDR1 as MNHEY and CDR2 as SMNVEV (reference sequence). CDR3 bases: TGTGCCAGCAGTTTATCCCTGGGGGGCAGGCAGCCCCAGCATTTT. This codes for CASSLSLGGRQPQHF.

This clonotype was counted at least ten times. The rearrangement links TRBV28 to TRBJ1-4; maybe TRBD1 (5 bases). Germline V gives CDR1 MDHEN, CDR2 SYDVKM. The CDR3 contains 14 residues. V shed 5 bases and J shed 8 bases, with 15 bases lying between them. CDR3 in DNA: TGTGCCAGCAGTGCCCTGAAAAGGGGCGAAAAACTGTTTTTT. It codes for CASSALKRGEKLFF.

This clonotype was seen many times. The chain couples TRBV11-2 to TRBJ1-2, with TRBD1 identical over 10 bases. Trimming cost V 5 bases and J 0 bases; bases outside gene matches: 6. This CDR3 region has 16 residues. The germline V gene encodes CDR1 SGHAT and CDR2 FQNNGV. Here the CDR3 DNA reads TGTGCCAGCAGCCGTGGACAGGGGGATGCTAACTATGGCTACACCTTC. Translating it yields CASSRGQGDANYGYTF.

This clonotype was recorded many times. This chain links TRBV12-3 or TRBV12-4 with TRBJ2-2; D is uncertain. The CDR3 contains 14 residues. V dropped 3 bases and J dropped 5 bases, with 10 bases sitting between them. CDR3 amino acids: CASSFLYGTGELFF. The DNA for the CDR3 is TGTGCCAGCAGTTTTTTGTACGGGACCGGGGAGCTGTTTTTT.